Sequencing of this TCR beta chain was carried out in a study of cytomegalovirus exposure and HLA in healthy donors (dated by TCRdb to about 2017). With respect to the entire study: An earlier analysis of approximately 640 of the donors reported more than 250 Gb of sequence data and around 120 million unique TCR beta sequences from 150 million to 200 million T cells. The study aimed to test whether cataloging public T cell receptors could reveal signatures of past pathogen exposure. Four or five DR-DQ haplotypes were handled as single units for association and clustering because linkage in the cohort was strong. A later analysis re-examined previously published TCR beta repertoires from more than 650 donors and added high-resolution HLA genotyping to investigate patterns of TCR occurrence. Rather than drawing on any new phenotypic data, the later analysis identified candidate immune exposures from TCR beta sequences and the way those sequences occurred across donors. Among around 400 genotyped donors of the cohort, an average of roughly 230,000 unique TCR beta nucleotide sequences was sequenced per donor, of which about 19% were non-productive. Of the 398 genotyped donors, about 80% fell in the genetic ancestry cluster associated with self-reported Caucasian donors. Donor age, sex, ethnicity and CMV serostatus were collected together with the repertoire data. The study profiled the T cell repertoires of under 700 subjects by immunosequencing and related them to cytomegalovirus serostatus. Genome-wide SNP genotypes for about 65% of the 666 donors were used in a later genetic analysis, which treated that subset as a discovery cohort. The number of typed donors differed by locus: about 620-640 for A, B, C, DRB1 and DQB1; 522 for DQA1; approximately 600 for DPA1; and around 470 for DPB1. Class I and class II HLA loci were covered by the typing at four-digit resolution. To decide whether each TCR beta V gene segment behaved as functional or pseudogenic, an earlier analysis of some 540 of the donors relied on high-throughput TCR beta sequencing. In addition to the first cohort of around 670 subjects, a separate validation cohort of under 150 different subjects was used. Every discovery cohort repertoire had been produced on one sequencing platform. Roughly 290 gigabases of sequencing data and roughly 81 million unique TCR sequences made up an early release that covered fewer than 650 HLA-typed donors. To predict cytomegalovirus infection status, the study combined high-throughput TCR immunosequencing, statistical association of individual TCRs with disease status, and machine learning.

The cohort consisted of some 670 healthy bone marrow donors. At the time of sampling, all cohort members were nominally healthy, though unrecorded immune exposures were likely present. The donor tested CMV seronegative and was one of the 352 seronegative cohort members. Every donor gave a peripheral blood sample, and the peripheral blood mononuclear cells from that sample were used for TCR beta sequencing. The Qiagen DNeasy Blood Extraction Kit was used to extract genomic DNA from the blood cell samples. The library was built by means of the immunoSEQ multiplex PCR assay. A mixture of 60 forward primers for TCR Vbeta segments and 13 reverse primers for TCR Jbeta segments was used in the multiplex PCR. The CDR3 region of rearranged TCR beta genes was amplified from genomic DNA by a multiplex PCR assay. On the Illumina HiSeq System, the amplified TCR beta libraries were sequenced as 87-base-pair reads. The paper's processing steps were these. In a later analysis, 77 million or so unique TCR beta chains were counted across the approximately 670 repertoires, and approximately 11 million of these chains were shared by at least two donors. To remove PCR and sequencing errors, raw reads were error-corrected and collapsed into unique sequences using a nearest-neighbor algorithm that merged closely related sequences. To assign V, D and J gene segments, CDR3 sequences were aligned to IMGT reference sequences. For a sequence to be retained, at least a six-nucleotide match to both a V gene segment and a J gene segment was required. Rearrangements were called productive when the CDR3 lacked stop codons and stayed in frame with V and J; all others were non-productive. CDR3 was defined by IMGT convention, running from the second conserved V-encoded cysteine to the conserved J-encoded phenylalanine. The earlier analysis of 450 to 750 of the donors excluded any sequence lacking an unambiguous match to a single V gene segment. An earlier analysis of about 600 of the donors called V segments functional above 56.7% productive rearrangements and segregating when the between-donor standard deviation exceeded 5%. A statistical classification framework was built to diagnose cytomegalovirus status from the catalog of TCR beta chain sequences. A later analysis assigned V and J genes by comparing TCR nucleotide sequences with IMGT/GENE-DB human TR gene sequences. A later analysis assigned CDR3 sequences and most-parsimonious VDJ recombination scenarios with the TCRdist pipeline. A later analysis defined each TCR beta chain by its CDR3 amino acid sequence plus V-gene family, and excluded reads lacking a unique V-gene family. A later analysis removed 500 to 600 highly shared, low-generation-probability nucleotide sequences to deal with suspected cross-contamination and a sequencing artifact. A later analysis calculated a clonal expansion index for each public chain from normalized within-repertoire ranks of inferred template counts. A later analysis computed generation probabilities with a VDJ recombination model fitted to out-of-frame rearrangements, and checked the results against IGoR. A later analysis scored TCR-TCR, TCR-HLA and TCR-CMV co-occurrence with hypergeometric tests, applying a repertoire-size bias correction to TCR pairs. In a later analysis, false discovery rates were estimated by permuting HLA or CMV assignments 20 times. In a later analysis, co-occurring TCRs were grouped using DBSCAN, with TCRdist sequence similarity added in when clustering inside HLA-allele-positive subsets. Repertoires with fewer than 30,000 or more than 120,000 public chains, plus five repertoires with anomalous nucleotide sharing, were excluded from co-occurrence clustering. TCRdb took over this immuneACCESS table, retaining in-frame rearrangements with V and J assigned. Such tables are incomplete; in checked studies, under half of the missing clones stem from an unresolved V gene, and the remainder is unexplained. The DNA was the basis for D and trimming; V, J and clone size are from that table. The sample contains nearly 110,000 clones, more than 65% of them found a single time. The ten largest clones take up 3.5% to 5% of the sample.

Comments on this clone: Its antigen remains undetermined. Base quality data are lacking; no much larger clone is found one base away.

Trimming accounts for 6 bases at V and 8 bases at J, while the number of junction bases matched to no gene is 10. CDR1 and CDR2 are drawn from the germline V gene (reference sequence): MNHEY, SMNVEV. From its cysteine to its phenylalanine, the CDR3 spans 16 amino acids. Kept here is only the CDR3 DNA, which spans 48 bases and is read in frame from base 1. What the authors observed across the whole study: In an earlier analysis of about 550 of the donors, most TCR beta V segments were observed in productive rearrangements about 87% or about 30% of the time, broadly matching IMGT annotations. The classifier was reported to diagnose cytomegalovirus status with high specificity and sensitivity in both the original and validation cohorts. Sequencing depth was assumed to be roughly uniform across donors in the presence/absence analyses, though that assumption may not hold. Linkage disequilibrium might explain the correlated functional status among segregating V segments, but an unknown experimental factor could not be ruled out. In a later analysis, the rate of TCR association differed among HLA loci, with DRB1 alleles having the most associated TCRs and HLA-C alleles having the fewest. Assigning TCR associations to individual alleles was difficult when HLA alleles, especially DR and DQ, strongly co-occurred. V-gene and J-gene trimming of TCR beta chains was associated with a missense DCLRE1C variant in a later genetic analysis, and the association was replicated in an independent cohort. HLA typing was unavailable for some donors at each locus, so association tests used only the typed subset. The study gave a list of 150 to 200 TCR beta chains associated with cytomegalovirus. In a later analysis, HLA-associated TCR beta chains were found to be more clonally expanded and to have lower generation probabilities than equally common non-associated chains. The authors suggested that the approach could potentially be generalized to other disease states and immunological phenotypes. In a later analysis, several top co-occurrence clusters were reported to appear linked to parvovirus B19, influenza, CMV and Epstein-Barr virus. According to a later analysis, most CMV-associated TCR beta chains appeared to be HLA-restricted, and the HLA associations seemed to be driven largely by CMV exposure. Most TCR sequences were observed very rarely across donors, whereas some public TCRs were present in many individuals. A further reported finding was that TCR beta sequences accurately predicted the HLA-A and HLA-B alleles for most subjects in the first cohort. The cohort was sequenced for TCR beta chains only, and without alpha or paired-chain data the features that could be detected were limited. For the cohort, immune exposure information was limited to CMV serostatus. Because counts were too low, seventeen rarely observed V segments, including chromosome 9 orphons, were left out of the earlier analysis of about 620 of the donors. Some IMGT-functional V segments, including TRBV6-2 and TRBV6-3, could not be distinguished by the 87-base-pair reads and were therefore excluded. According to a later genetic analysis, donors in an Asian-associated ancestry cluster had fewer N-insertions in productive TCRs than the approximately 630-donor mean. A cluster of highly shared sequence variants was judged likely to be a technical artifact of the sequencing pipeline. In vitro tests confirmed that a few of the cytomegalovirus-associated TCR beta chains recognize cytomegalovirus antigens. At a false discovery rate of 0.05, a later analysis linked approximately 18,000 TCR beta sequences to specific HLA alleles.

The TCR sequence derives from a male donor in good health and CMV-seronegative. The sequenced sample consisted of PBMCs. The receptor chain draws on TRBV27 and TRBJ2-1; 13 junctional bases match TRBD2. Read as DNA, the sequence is TGTGCCAGCAGCCATCCAGGACTAGCGGGAGAATATGAGCAGTTCTTC. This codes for CASSHPGLAGEYEQFF.